The 32 T cell receptor beta chains in this list originate from one sample, sequenced in a study of blood T cells in healthy people across ages. Through a sample-barcoded 5' primer and a J-beta primer mix, a second PCR was run for roughly 7 to 11 cycles. MiXCR, run by TCRdb on the 5' RACE reads, gives a single entry per CDR3 protein. The sample records 600,000 to 1,000,000 distinct CDR3 sequences, roughly 25% being singletons. The same sample was also used in a study of T cells of mothers and their children.

Sequenced: blood. Every receptor here comes from a boy younger than 18 in good health.

The rearrangement links TRBV7-9 to TRBJ1-2; TRBD1 might be the D (5 bases). Per the germline V gene, CDR1 is SEHNR and CDR2 is FQNEAQ (reference sequence). V was cut by 1 base and J by 8 bases, with 11 bases left in between. The CDR3 sequence is 13 residues long. This chain's CDR3 is CASSLGTILGYTF. Written as DNA, the CDR3 is TGTGCCAGCAGCTTAGGGACAATTCTGGGCTACACCTTC.

V usage is TRBV20-1 and J usage is TRBJ2-5; weak D call: TRBD2 (6 bases). V was trimmed by 4 bases and J by 5 bases, leaving 14 bases between them. The CDR3 loop spans 13 amino acids. The germline V gene has CDR1 DFQATT and CDR2 SNEGSKA (reference sequence). CDR3 DNA sequence: TGCAGTGCTATCAGGACTACGCGGGAGACCCAGTACTTC. Its translation: CSAIRTTRETQYF.

The chain has TRBV29-1 and TRBJ2-7; TRBD1 might be the D (6 bases). Germline V gives CDR1 SQVTM, CDR2 ANQGSEA. This CDR3 is 13 amino acids long. Trimming cost V 7 bases and J 3 bases, with 16 bases left between them. The CDR3 bases are TGCAGCGGTACTACAGGGCTCGGCTACGAGCAGTACTTC. This translates into CSGTTGLGYEQYF.

The table lists this clonotype with a few counts. The genes are TRBV21-1 and TRBJ1-5; the listed D gene, TRBD1, was not tested against the DNA. TRBV21-1 is labeled a pseudogene. CDR3 length equals 18 residues. For the CDR3, the DNA is TGTGCCAGCAGCAACCGGGACAGGGGCTTACATAGCAATCAGCCCCAGCATTTT. It specifies CASSNRDRGLHSNQPQHF.

The rearrangement links TRBV20-1 to TRBJ1-1; D is undetermined. V shed 0 bases and J shed 0 bases, with 20 bases lying between them. Germline-derived CDR1 and CDR2 are DFQATT and SNEGSKA (reference sequence). The CDR3 is 18 residues long. CDR3 residues: CSARDLGYSFYLNTEAFF. CDR3 nucleotides: TGCAGTGCTAGAGATCTCGGTTACAGCTTCTATCTGAACACTGAAGCTTTCTTT.

The rearrangement links TRBV7-2 to TRBJ1-4, with 7 positions matching TRBD1. CDR1 SGHTA and CDR2 FQGNSA come from the germline V gene. Trimming at V came to 5 bases and at J to 2 bases, leaving 5 bases not matched to a gene. This CDR3 is built from 15 residues. CDR3: CASSQGGQTNEKLFF. The CDR3 coding sequence is TGTGCCAGCAGCCAAGGGGGACAGACTAATGAAAAACTGTTTTTT.

This chain links TRBV4-3 with TRBJ2-5; either TRBD1 or TRBD2 may supply D (6 bases each). The J call may be mistaken, given a closer DNA end match to TRBJ2-1. This CDR3 is built from 14 residues. CDR1 LGHNA and CDR2 YSLEER come from the germline V gene. The CDR3 loop is CASSQDWGAFIQFF. CDR3 bases: TGCGCCAGCAGCCAAGATTGGGGGGCATTCATACAGTTCTTC.

The CDR3 loop reads CSVEGFDEQFF. The CDR3 coding sequence is TGCAGCGTTGAGGGGTTCGATGAGCAGTTCTTC. This rearrangement joins TRBV29-1 to TRBJ2-1; D gene unclear. V was cut by 3 bases and J by 8 bases, with 8 bases left in between. Germline CDR1 and CDR2: SQVTM and ANQGSEA. This CDR3 contains 11 residues.

This clonotype was detected a few times. The gene calls are TRBV12-3 or TRBV12-4 and TRBJ2-2; 12 nucleotides agree with TRBD1. The CDR3 extends over 16 amino acids. V lost 5 bases, J lost 4 bases, and 5 bases stayed unmatched. DNA of the CDR3: TGTGCCAGCAGTCCGGGACAGGGGGCCGTCACCGGGGAGCTGTTTTTT. Protein product: CASSPGQGAVTGELFF.

The chain links TRBV7-8 to TRBJ2-1; TRBD2 matches 12 bases. Germline V gene data show CDR1 as SGHVS and CDR2 as FQNEAQ. This CDR3 spans 16 amino acids. J lost 4 bases, V lost 4 bases, and 5 bases had no gene match. The CDR3 coding sequence is TGTGCCAGCAGCTCCTGGACTAGCGGGGATTACAATGAGCAGTTCTTC. This translates into CASSSWTSGDYNEQFF.

This clonotype was seen a handful of times. The rearrangement uses TRBV20-1 and TRBJ2-7; no clear D. Trimming left V 1 base short and J 5 bases short, with 6 bases between. CDR3 length equals 11 residues. Germline-derived CDR1 and CDR2 are DFQATT and SNEGSKA (reference sequence). The CDR3 reads CSARVPDEQYF. CDR3 DNA: TGCAGTGCTAGAGTTCCCGACGAGCAGTACTTC.

To note about this clonotype: Relative to the germline gene, one junction end is altered; a read error may explain this. The rearrangement links TRBV7-9 to TRBJ1-1; tentatively, D is TRBD1 (6 bases). The CDR3 length is 14 residues. Germline CDR1 is SEHNR and CDR2 is FQNEAQ (reference sequence). The CDR3 sequence: CASSGRQANTEAFF. The CDR3 region has the DNA TGTGCCAGCAGCGGTCGACAGGCGAACACTGAAGCCTTCTTT.

This clonotype came up many times. This sequence joins TRBV19 and TRBJ2-5; TRBD1 aligns across 7 bases. Germline V gives CDR1 LNHDA, CDR2 SQIVND (reference sequence). The CDR3 extends over 11 amino acids. The trim removed 9 bases at V and 4 bases at J, leaving 2 bases unmatched. CDR3 sequence: CARRQGETQYF. Here the CDR3 DNA reads TGTGCCAGGAGACAGGGAGAGACCCAGTACTTC.

This rearrangement joins TRBV5-1 to TRBJ1-5, with D possibly being TRBD1 (6 bases). V gave up 2 bases and J gave up 8 bases, with 14 bases separating them. The CDR3 is 14 residues long. CDR1 is SGHRS and CDR2 is YFSETQ in the germline V gene. The CDR3 DNA is TGCGCCAGCAGCTTTGGGGGCCCCGGAGAGCCCCAGCATTTT. This translates into CASSFGGPGEPQHF.

Only a few counts were recorded for this clonotype. The V gene is TRBV14, the J gene TRBJ2-7; no definite D call. Trimming shortened V by 4 bases and J by 2 bases, and 15 bases separated the two germline ends. The length of the CDR3 is 15 residues. Germline values: CDR1 SGHDN, CDR2 FVKESK. The DNA for the CDR3 is TGTGCCAGCAGCCGCGAACTCGGGCCGGCCTACGAGCAGTACTTC. The encoded protein is CASSRELGPAYEQYF. The full variable domain, its missing parts supplied by reference TRBV14 and TRBJ2-7, is EAGVTQFPSHSVIEKGQTVTLRCDPISGHDNLYWYRRVMGKEIKFLLHFVKESKQDESGMPNNRFLAERTGGTYSTLKVQPAELEDSGVYFCASSRELGPAYEQYFGPGTRLTVT.

Note on this clonotype: This CDR3 fails to terminate in the conserved phenylalanine or tryptophan, so it likely reflects a read error. The V gene is TRBV29-1, the J gene TRBJ2-5, with a possible D match to TRBD2 (6 bases). Per the germline V gene, CDR1 is SQVTM and CDR2 is ANQGSEA. Trimming removed 3 bases at V and 6 bases at J, with 23 bases between. The CDR3 runs 16 residues. This CDR3 reads CSVEGFGETGGKTQYS. The CDR3 region has the DNA TGCAGCGTTGAGGGCTTTGGCGAAACCGGGGGTAAGACCCAGTACTCC.

The rearrangement joins TRBV20-1 to TRBJ1-1; D not resolved. V lost 3 bases to trimming and J lost 0 bases, with 5 bases between them. This CDR3 is 12 amino acids long. Per the germline V gene, CDR1 is DFQATT and CDR2 is SNEGSKA (reference sequence). CDR3 residues: CSASRMNTEAFF. CDR3 coding DNA: TGCAGTGCTAGTAGGATGAACACTGAAGCTTTCTTT.

This clonotype was observed a handful of times. The chain carries TRBV7-2 and TRBJ1-5, with no clear D. The ends were cut back, 1 base at V and 7 bases at J, with 14 bases in the middle. Per the germline V gene, CDR1 is SGHTA and CDR2 is FQGNSA. The CDR3 extends over 15 amino acids. The CDR3 reads CASSLGSAGKQPQHF. CDR3 DNA sequence: TGTGCCAGCAGCTTAGGGTCCGCGGGTAAGCAGCCCCAGCATTTT.

DNA for the CDR3: TGCAGCGTTGAAAGCGGCAAAAACATTCAGTACTTC. As protein: CSVESGKNIQYF. This chain joins TRBV29-1 and TRBJ2-4; D possibly corresponds to TRBD2 (5 bases). The CDR3 covers 12 residues. The V gene lost 2 bases and the J gene lost 3 bases, with 5 bases spanning the gap. Germline V lookup: CDR1 SQVTM, CDR2 ANQGSEA.

This clonotype showed up just a few times. The CDR3 bases are TGTGCCAGCAGTTTAAGTGCAGTAGAAGTAGAGACCCAGTACTTC. It encodes CASSLSAVEVETQYF. The rearrangement links TRBV12-3 or TRBV12-4 to TRBJ2-5; no clear D gene. Trimming left V 2 bases short and J 4 bases short, with 14 bases between. This CDR3 has 15 residues.

This clonotype was counted only a few times. This chain connects TRBV4-3 to TRBJ2-3, with TRBD2 matching over 9 bases. This CDR3 comprises 17 residues. Germline CDR1 is LGHNA and CDR2 is YSLEER. V lost 0 bases, J lost 3 bases, and 7 bases stayed unmatched. CDR3 loop: CASSQDRAGGMTDTQYF. CDR3 coding DNA: TGCGCCAGCAGCCAAGATCGCGCGGGGGGGATGACAGATACGCAGTATTTT.

This clonotype was observed once. CDR3 region: CASSLVKEDTQYF. CDR3 sequence (DNA): TGTGCCAGCAGCTTAGTAAAGGAAGATACGCAGTATTTT. The gene calls are TRBV7-9 and TRBJ2-3; D is unresolved. With 1 base removed from V and 5 bases from J, the gap between germline ends came to 7 bases. The CDR3 totals 13 residues. Germline CDR1 is SEHNR and CDR2 is FQNEAQ (reference sequence).

This chain uses TRBV12-3 or TRBV12-4 with TRBJ2-1; TRBD2 agrees at 8 bases. V was pared by 5 bases and J by 3 bases, with 18 bases of the junction left unmatched. This CDR3 comprises 19 residues. The CDR3 protein is CASSPTLGTLGGVYNEQFF. CDR3 bases: TGTGCCAGCAGTCCCACACTAGGGACCCTCGGGGGGGTCTACAATGAGCAGTTCTTC.

This chain connects TRBV27 to TRBJ2-7, with D perhaps TRBD1 or TRBD2 (5 bases each). The CDR3 sequence is 14 residues long. The germline V and J ends were trimmed by 3 bases and 8 bases, with 17 bases remaining between them. CDR1 MNHEY and CDR2 SMNVEV come from the germline V gene (reference sequence). The DNA of the CDR3 is TGTGCCAGCAGTTTTGGGGGATATAATGTTAAGCAGTACTTC. Its translation is CASSFGGYNVKQYF.

V gene TRBV29-1 combines with J gene TRBJ1-1; D possibly corresponds to TRBD1 (5 bases). V was trimmed by 4 bases and J by 5 bases, leaving 14 bases between them. CDR1 and CDR2 from the germline V gene are SQVTM and ANQGSEA. The CDR3 is 13 amino acids. In DNA form, the CDR3 reads TGCAGCGTTGTAGGGGACCCGAGGACTGAAGCTTTCTTT. Translation gives CSVVGDPRTEAFF.

The chain has TRBV10-3 and TRBJ2-2; D is uncertain. CDR1 is ENHRY and CDR2 is SYGVKD in the germline V gene. The length of the CDR3 is 13 residues. Trimming took off 3 bases at V and 6 bases at J, with 8 bases between the two ends. The CDR3 reads CAISDGVPGELFF. The CDR3 coding sequence is TGTGCCATCAGTGACGGCGTCCCCGGGGAGCTGTTTTTT.

The V call is TRBV30, the J call TRBJ2-5; D possibly corresponds to TRBD1 (6 bases). The CDR3 sequence is 14 residues long. V lost 7 bases and J 1 base, leaving 16 bases between the germline ends. Germline CDR1 GTSNPN, CDR2 SVGIG (reference sequence). The CDR3 reads CASKTGKSQETQYF. The CDR3 region has the DNA TGTGCCTCGAAAACAGGGAAGAGCCAAGAGACCCAGTACTTC.

V and J are TRBV12-3 or TRBV12-4 and TRBJ2-7, with D unclear. V lost 5 bases, J lost 5 bases, and 16 bases lay in between. The CDR3 totals 14 residues. CDR3 sequence: CASSARFFTHEQYF. Here the CDR3 DNA reads TGTGCCAGCAGTGCCCGGTTCTTTACCCACGAGCAGTACTTC.

The rearrangement links TRBV7-3 to TRBJ1-1; D call uncertain. Trimming took 3 bases from V and 3 from J, leaving 11 bases between them. Germline V gives CDR1 SGHTA, CDR2 FQGTGA. There are 14 residues in the CDR3. DNA of the CDR3: TGTGCCAGCAGCTTCTCGGGAGGAGACACTGAAGCTTTCTTT. It encodes CASSFSGGDTEAFF.

Worth noting for this clonotype: One end of the junction is discordant with germline, which a read error may explain. As DNA, the CDR3 is TGTGCCAGCAGCCAAAAAGGGAAGTTTGGAAACACCACATATTTT. Translation: CASSQKGKFGNTTYF. The V and J genes are TRBV4-2 and TRBJ1-3; the D is unclear. Germline V gene sequence: CDR1 LGHNA, CDR2 YNFKEQ. The CDR3 has 15 residues.

This clonotype was seen at least ten times. The CDR3 protein is CASSLTGAETQYF. Here the CDR3 DNA reads TGTGCCAGCAGCTTAACGGGGGCGGAGACCCAGTACTTC. The chain links TRBV7-3 to TRBJ2-5; perhaps TRBD1 as D (6 bases). V lost 0 bases and J 5 bases, leaving 7 bases between the germline ends. This CDR3 comprises 13 residues. The germline gives CDR1 SGHTA, CDR2 FQGTGA.

This sequence joins TRBV12-3 or TRBV12-4 and TRBJ1-1; possible D gene TRBD1, 6 bases. The CDR3 is 13 residues long. V was shortened by 4 bases and J by 7 bases, with 13 bases between the two germline ends. The CDR3 region is CASSSRDTVEAFF. Here the CDR3 DNA reads TGTGCCAGCAGTTCCCGGGACACCGTTGAAGCTTTCTTT.